This is a list of T cell receptor beta chains from one sample in a study of OX40 agonist ivuxolimab in advanced cancers. Profiling relied on immunoSEQ multiplex PCR, and the TCRdb table lists in-frame clones only, not all of them. The sample consists of tens of thousands of clones, about 88% of them appearing once. The sample here was CD4+ or CD8+ T cells sorted from blood, taken in a trial of the OX40 agonist ivuxolimab. Receptor source: an adult with an advanced solid tumor such as melanoma, head and neck, liver or kidney cancer. Each CDR3 is given with its conserved first and last residue. A D gene is named only where the DNA matches it firmly. Some rows mark clone size as missing; the rest say once, few, many or name a class of expanded clone.

size,D,length,V,J,CDR3,DNA
NA,TRBD2,16,TRBV5-4,TRBJ2-3,CASSWRTSGREDTQYF,TGTGCCAGCAGCTGGCGGACTAGCGGGAGAGAGGATACGCAGTATTTT
few,NA,12,TRBV28,TRBJ1-6,CASGSWDSPLHF,TGTGCCAGCGGGTCGTGGGATTCACCCCTCCACTTT
NA,TRBD1,16,TRBV9,TRBJ1-2,CASSVEVIDRGDGYTF,TGTGCCAGCAGCGTAGAGGTAATCGACAGGGGTGACGGCTACACCTTC
NA,NA,14,TRBV2,TRBJ2-7,CASNVRGPYYEQYF,TGTGCCAGCAACGTTAGGGGACCTTACTACGAGCAGTACTTC
NA,TRBD1,17,TRBV7-6,TRBJ2-7,CASSLVGGGQGAGEQYF,TGTGCCAGCAGCTTAGTGGGGGGGGGACAGGGGGCAGGGGAGCAGTACTTC
NA,NA,16,TRBV27,TRBJ2-2,CASSSIREVITGELFF,TGTGCCAGCAGTTCTATCAGGGAGGTGATCACCGGGGAGCTGTTTTTT
NA,NA,13,TRBV7-3,TRBJ2-1,CASSSPPHNEQFF,TGTGCCAGCAGCTCCCCCCCCCACAATGAGCAGTTCTTC
NA,TRBD2,16,TRBV7-6,TRBJ2-7,CASSLRGSGRSYEQYF,TGTGCCAGCAGCTTAAGGGGTAGCGGGAGGTCTTACGAGCAGTACTTC
once,NA,12,TRBV5-4,TRBJ2-1,CASSRTGAEQFF,TGTGCCAGCAGCCGGACGGGGGCTGAGCAGTTCTTC
few,TRBD2,15,TRBV30,TRBJ2-2,CAWSVPRTSPGELFF,TGTGCCTGGAGTGTACCCAGGACTAGCCCCGGGGAGCTGTTTTTT
NA,TRBD1,14,TRBV10-1,TRBJ2-2,CASSRQGNTGELFF,TGCGCCAGCAGCAGACAGGGAAACACCGGGGAGCTGTTTTTT
NA,NA,15,TRBV5-1,TRBJ2-3,CASSLVGGGTDTQYF,TGCGCCAGCAGCTTGGTGGGCGGGGGCACAGATACGCAGTATTTT
few,NA,17,TRBV5-5,TRBJ1-5,CASSPGLEGPAREPQHF,TGTGCCAGCAGCCCTGGGCTCGAAGGGCCCGCTCGTGAGCCCCAGCATTTT
NA,TRBD2,13,TRBV29-1,TRBJ2-1,CSGRDYSYNEQFF,TGCAGCGGTAGGGACTACTCCTACAATGAGCAGTTCTTC
NA,TRBD1,14,TRBV2,TRBJ2-7,CASRGQGSSYEQYF,TGTGCCAGCCGTGGACAGGGGAGCTCCTACGAGCAGTACTTC
once,NA,13,TRBV5-5,TRBJ1-2,CASSRTRAAGYTF,TGTGCCAGCAGCCGGACCAGGGCGGCTGGCTACACCTTC
NA,NA,15,TRBV7-9,TRBJ1-6,CASSPPGLTNSPLHF,TGTGCCAGCAGCCCTCCGGGACTTACTAACTCACCCCTCCACTTT